These T cell receptor beta chains were read from a single sample in a study of T-cell reconstitution after alpha-beta-depleted transplantation in children. Via MiXCR, TCRdb re-called the PCR reads, giving one row per CDR3 protein. The table has 700,000 or so distinct CDR3 sequences, around 13% seen once. The specimen was PBMCs, collected before TCRalphabeta/CD19-depleted stem cell transplant. These TCRs come from a girl aged 2 to 9 with congenital amegakaryocytic thrombocytopenia, due to receive a stem cell transplant. Each CDR3 is given with its conserved first and last residue. Fields, in order: D gene, V gene, clone size, J gene, CDR3 protein, CDR3 DNA. The D gene is left open where the match is weak. Only some rows state a clone size, as once, few, many or a class for expanded clones.

-,TRBV20-1,-,TRBJ1-2,CSAPAQQANYGYTF,TGCAGTGCCCCAGCCCAACAGGCTAACTATGGCTACACCTTC
-,TRBV30,-,TRBJ1-2,CAWSVLPRTEMWGYTF,TGTGCCTGGAGTGTACTTCCCCGGACGGAGATGTGGGGCTACACCTTC
-,TRBV9,many,TRBJ1-2,CASSGPGTLGGYTF,TGTGCCAGCAGCGGACCCGGGACTTTAGGTGGCTACACCTTC
-,TRBV7-9,many,TRBJ2-1,CASEGLSYNEQFF,TGTGCCAGCGAGGGGCTCTCCTACAATGAGCAGTTCTTC
-,TRBV29-1,many,TRBJ2-3,CSVGPGPRTDTQYF,TGCAGCGTTGGGCCAGGCCCTAGGACAGATACGCAGTATTTT
TRBD1,TRBV7-2,many,TRBJ2-7,CASSFHRQGGYEQYF,TGTGCCAGCAGCTTCCACCGACAGGGTGGGTACGAGCAGTACTTC
TRBD2,TRBV15,many,TRBJ2-5,CATSLRTSGKETQYF,TGTGCCACCAGCCTTAGGACTAGCGGGAAAGAGACCCAGTACTTC
TRBD1,TRBV7-8,-,TRBJ2-3,CASSLYQTGIADTQYF,TGTGCCAGCAGCCTATATCAGACAGGGATTGCAGATACGCAGTATTTT
-,TRBV20-1,few,TRBJ2-3,CSASRGGPDPTDTQYF,TGCAGTGCTAGTAGGGGCGGACCAGACCCCACAGATACGCAGTATTTT
-,TRBV7-8,-,TRBJ2-3,CASSFSRFSDTQYF,TGTGCCAGCAGCTTCTCGCGGTTCTCGGATACGCAGTATTTT
TRBD2,TRBV5-1,many,TRBJ2-2,CASSLIIAGFTGELFF,TGCGCCAGCAGCTTGATAATAGCGGGCTTCACCGGGGAGCTGTTTTTT
TRBD2,TRBV20-1,many,TRBJ2-7,CSARIAGIQYEQYF,TGCAGTGCTAGAATAGCGGGAATCCAGTACGAGCAGTACTTC
-,TRBV5-6,-,TRBJ2-3,CASSTLIQRRWLTDTQYF,TGTGCCAGCAGCACCCTCATCCAGCGCCGATGGCTCACAGATACGCAGTATTTT
-,TRBV29-1,many,TRBJ2-3,CSVGLRAQYF,TGCAGCGTGGGACTTCGGGCGCAGTATTTT
-,TRBV29-1,once,TRBJ2-1,CSVGVGGPDNEQFF,TGCAGCGTGGGCGTAGGGGGGCCGGACAATGAGCAGTTCTTC
-,TRBV6-1,many,TRBJ2-3,CASSVQNDFTDTQYF,TGTGCCAGCAGTGTCCAGAACGATTTCACAGATACGCAGTATTTT
TRBD2,TRBV20-1,-,TRBJ2-5,CSGRVAGFQETQYF,TGCAGTGGAAGGGTAGCGGGTTTCCAAGAGACCCAGTACTTC
-,TRBV20-1,many,TRBJ2-7,CSARESWGTYEQYF,TGCAGTGCTAGAGAGTCGTGGGGGACCTACGAGCAGTACTTC
-,TRBV12-3/TRBV12-4,many,TRBJ2-1,CASSAPNEQFF,TGTGCCAGCAGTGCACCTAATGAGCAGTTCTTC
TRBD2,TRBV5-6,many,TRBJ2-1,CASSLEGIAGGSYNEQFF,TGTGCCAGCAGCTTGGAGGGCATAGCGGGAGGGTCCTACAATGAGCAGTTCTTC
TRBD2,TRBV7-2,few,TRBJ2-5,CASRPWAGELETQYF,TGTGCCAGCAGGCCCTGGGCGGGAGAGTTAGAGACCCAGTACTTC
-,TRBV5-1,many,TRBJ1-5,CASRSDSNQPQHF,TGCGCCAGCAGATCTGACAGCAATCAGCCCCAGCATTTT
-,TRBV20-1,few,TRBJ2-7,CSAREGDFSYEQYF,TGCAGTGCTAGAGAAGGGGACTTCTCCTACGAGCAGTACTTC
-,TRBV7-9,-,TRBJ2-2,CASSSPRTGPAGELFF,TGTGCCAGCAGCTCTCCCCGGACGGGACCGGCCGGGGAGCTGTTTTTT
-,TRBV7-8,few,TRBJ2-5,CASSLETGSWETQYF,TGTGCCAGCAGCTTAGAAACGGGGTCCTGGGAGACCCAGTACTTC
-,TRBV29-1,many,TRBJ2-3,CSVEDRGTSTDTQYF,TGCAGCGTTGAAGATCGAGGTACCAGCACAGATACGCAGTATTTT
TRBD2,TRBV7-2,few,TRBJ2-3,CASSSFLAGGPTDTQYF,TGTGCCAGCAGCTCATTCCTAGCGGGAGGACCCACAGATACGCAGTATTTT
-,TRBV12-3/TRBV12-4,-,TRBJ2-7,CASTPHRVGEQYF,TGTGCCAGCACTCCTCACAGGGTCGGGGAGCAGTACTTC
-,TRBV3-1,-,TRBJ1-1,CASSQDPSPLNEAFF,TGTGCCAGCAGCCAAGATCCATCCCCACTGAATGAAGCTTTCTTT
TRBD1,TRBV10-3,many,TRBJ2-4,CAISESGTGGIQYF,TGTGCCATCAGTGAGTCCGGGACAGGGGGGATTCAGTACTTC
-,TRBV7-6,-,TRBJ1-1,CASSLTGFSMNTEAFF,TGTGCCAGCAGCCTGACAGGTTTTTCGATGAACACTGAAGCTTTCTTT
-,TRBV2,few,TRBJ2-1,CASSDSQTGEAARFYNEQFF,TGTGCCAGCAGTGATAGTCAGACCGGGGAAGCGGCACGTTTCTACAATGAGCAGTTCTTC
-,TRBV7-6,-,TRBJ1-4,CASSSINEKLFF,TGTGCCAGCAGCTCGATTAATGAAAAACTGTTTTTT
TRBD2,TRBV5-1,many,TRBJ2-1,CASSIKTSGRSNEQFF,TGCGCCAGCAGCATAAAGACTAGCGGGAGGTCTAATGAGCAGTTCTTC
-,TRBV11-2,few,TRBJ1-5,CASSLGHNQPQHF,TGTGCCAGCAGCTTAGGACACAATCAGCCCCAGCATTTT
-,TRBV20-1,many,TRBJ2-7,CSARGWGLASRYEQYF,TGCAGTGCTAGAGGCTGGGGTCTAGCGTCCCGCTACGAGCAGTACTTC
TRBD1,TRBV5-1,few,TRBJ2-1,CASSFGTQGRSNEQFF,TGCGCCAGCAGCTTTGGCACACAGGGGCGGAGTAATGAGCAGTTCTTC
TRBD1,TRBV7-9,-,TRBJ2-1,CASSPLRGLRYEQFF,TGTGCCAGCAGCCCCCTCAGGGGGCTCAGGTATGAGCAGTTCTTC
-,TRBV6-4,-,TRBJ2-6,CASSESGNGANVLTF,TGTGCCAGCAGTGAGTCGGGGAATGGGGCCAACGTCCTGACTTTC
TRBD2,TRBV14,few,TRBJ2-7,CASSQVGTSSYEQYF,TGTGCCAGCAGCCAAGTCGGGACTAGCTCCTACGAGCAGTACTTC
-,TRBV20-1,many,TRBJ1-2,CSARDGEEINYGYTF,TGCAGTGCTAGAGATGGGGAGGAAATCAACTATGGCTACACCTTC
TRBD2,TRBV5-6,-,TRBJ2-1,CASSFFVGLAGTYNEQFF,TGTGCCAGCAGCTTTTTCGTCGGGCTAGCGGGAACCTACAATGAGCAGTTCTTC
TRBD2,TRBV5-1,many,TRBJ2-1,CASSFWTSGSNEQFF,TGCGCCAGCAGCTTTTGGACTAGCGGGAGTAATGAGCAGTTCTTC
-,TRBV19,few,TRBJ2-7,CASSMGQTYEQYF,TGTGCCAGTAGTATGGGGCAGACCTACGAGCAGTACTTC
TRBD2,TRBV6-1,few,TRBJ2-5,CASRRTSAPQETQYF,TGTGCCAGCAGACGGACTAGCGCACCCCAAGAGACCCAGTACTTC
-,TRBV29-1,many,TRBJ1-2,CSSLGRGYTF,TGCAGCTCCCTGGGACGAGGCTACACCTTC
-,TRBV7-9,many,TRBJ2-2,CASSLGGSSTGELFF,TGTGCCAGCAGCTTAGGGGGCAGTTCCACCGGGGAGCTGTTTTTT
-,TRBV10-1,few,TRBJ2-1,CASSESKSPRRTNEQFF,TGCGCCAGCAGTGAGTCTAAATCCCCGAGACGGACCAATGAGCAGTTCTTC
TRBD2,TRBV5-1,-,TRBJ2-1,CASSLEASGWYNEQFF,TGCGCCAGCAGCTTGGAAGCTAGCGGTTGGTACAATGAGCAGTTCTTC
-,TRBV12-3/TRBV12-4,many,TRBJ1-1,CASKSTEAFF,TGTGCCAGCAAGAGCACTGAAGCTTTCTTT
-,TRBV5-1,many,TRBJ1-5,CASSLEAGKQPQHF,TGCGCCAGCAGCTTGGAGGCAGGGAAACAGCCCCAGCATTTT
-,TRBV7-2,few,TRBJ2-7,CASSPAAVHYEQYF,TGTGCCAGCAGCCCGGCAGCGGTACACTACGAGCAGTACTTC
-,TRBV6-5,-,TRBJ1-4,CASSSVTVYEKLFF,TGTGCCAGCAGTTCCGTGACAGTCTATGAAAAACTGTTTTTT
-,TRBV27,-,TRBJ1-5,CVSSSGLHSNQPQHF,TGTGTCAGCAGTTCCGGACTGCATAGCAATCAGCCCCAGCATTTT
-,TRBV20-1,-,TRBJ2-3,CSADPNRDTAYF,TGCAGTGCAGACCCCAACCGGGACACAGCGTATTTT